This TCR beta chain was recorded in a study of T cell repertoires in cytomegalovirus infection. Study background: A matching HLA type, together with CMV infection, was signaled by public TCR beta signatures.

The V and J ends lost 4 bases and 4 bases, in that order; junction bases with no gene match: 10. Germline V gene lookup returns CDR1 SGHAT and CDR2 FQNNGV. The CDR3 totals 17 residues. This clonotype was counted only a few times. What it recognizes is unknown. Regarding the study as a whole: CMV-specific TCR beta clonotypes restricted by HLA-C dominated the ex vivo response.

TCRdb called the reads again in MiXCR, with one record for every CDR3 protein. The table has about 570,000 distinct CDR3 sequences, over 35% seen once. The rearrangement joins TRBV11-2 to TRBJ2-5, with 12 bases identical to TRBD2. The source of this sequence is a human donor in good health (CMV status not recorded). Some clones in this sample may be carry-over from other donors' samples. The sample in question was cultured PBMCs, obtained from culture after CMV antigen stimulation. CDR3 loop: CASSSSSGRVLGETQYF. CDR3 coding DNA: TGTGCCAGCAGCTCATCTAGCGGGAGGGTTCTCGGAGAGACCCAGTACTTC.